These T cell receptor beta chains were read from a single sample in a study of PD-L1 blockade in urothelial cancer. Measured with immunoSEQ multiplex PCR; TCRdb has only the in-frame clones, and not every one. The sample shows fewer than 60,000 clones, roughly 82% of them seen only once. This material consisted of PBMCs, taken around atezolizumab (anti-PD-L1) treatment. The receptors shown here come from a man aged 50 to 60 with urothelial cancer. Both conserved end residues are part of each CDR3. Each record gives: CDR3 protein, CDR3 DNA, D gene, J gene, V gene, clone size. A D gene is named only where the DNA matches it firmly. Rows may omit the clone size; those that give it use once, few, many or a size class.

CDR3 protein: CASSPGGWAGDYYEQYF
CDR3 DNA: TGCGCCAGCAGCCCGGGAGGCTGGGCGGGAGACTACTACGAGCAGTACTTC
D gene: TRBD2
J gene: TRBJ2-7
V gene: TRBV4-1
clone size: -

CDR3 protein: CASSQDLWLEQYF
CDR3 DNA: TGCGCCAGCAGCCAAGATTTGTGGCTCGAGCAGTACTTC
D gene: -
J gene: TRBJ2-7
V gene: TRBV4-3
clone size: -

CDR3 protein: CASSRQGPETQYF
CDR3 DNA: TGTGCCAGCAGCCGACAGGGCCCAGAGACCCAGTACTTC
D gene: TRBD1
J gene: TRBJ2-5
V gene: TRBV6-6
clone size: -

CDR3 protein: CAWTRSAGEYEQYF
CDR3 DNA: TGTGCCTGGACTCGATCAGCGGGAGAGTACGAGCAGTACTTC
D gene: TRBD2
J gene: TRBJ2-7
V gene: TRBV30
clone size: -

CDR3 protein: CASSSLGSSYNEQFF
CDR3 DNA: TGTGCCAGCAGTTCTCTAGGGAGCTCCTACAATGAGCAGTTCTTC
D gene: -
J gene: TRBJ2-1
V gene: TRBV28
clone size: -

CDR3 protein: CASKGWGVENTEAFF
CDR3 DNA: TGTGCCAGCAAGGGCTGGGGGGTAGAAAACACTGAAGCTTTCTTT
D gene: -
J gene: TRBJ1-1
V gene: TRBV28
clone size: -

CDR3 protein: CASSSTGGARDEQFF
CDR3 DNA: TGTGCCAGCAGTTCAACAGGGGGCGCGCGTGATGAGCAGTTCTTC
D gene: TRBD1
J gene: TRBJ2-1
V gene: TRBV7-3
clone size: -

CDR3 protein: CSVGNSYNEQFF
CDR3 DNA: TGCAGCGTCGGGAATTCCTACAATGAGCAGTTCTTC
D gene: -
J gene: TRBJ2-1
V gene: TRBV29-1
clone size: -

CDR3 protein: CAISEAAGNTIYF
CDR3 DNA: TGTGCCATCAGTGAGGCGGCTGGAAACACCATATATTTT
D gene: -
J gene: TRBJ1-3
V gene: TRBV10-3
clone size: many

CDR3 protein: CASSGNSGSITDTQYF
CDR3 DNA: TGTGCCAGCAGCGGAAATAGCGGGAGCATAACAGATACGCAGTATTTT
D gene: TRBD2
J gene: TRBJ2-3
V gene: TRBV9
clone size: -

CDR3 protein: CASSERDRGDEQFF
CDR3 DNA: TGTGCCAGCAGTGAAAGAGACAGGGGCGATGAGCAGTTCTTC
D gene: TRBD1
J gene: TRBJ2-1
V gene: TRBV6-1
clone size: -

CDR3 protein: CASYRGGGAGDTQYF
CDR3 DNA: TGTGCCAGTTACCGTGGCGGGGGGGCGGGAGATACGCAGTATTTT
D gene: TRBD2
J gene: TRBJ2-3
V gene: TRBV2
clone size: -

CDR3 protein: CAISALQGTNYGYTF
CDR3 DNA: TGTGCCATCAGTGCGCTCCAGGGAACTAACTATGGCTACACCTTC
D gene: -
J gene: TRBJ1-2
V gene: TRBV10-3
clone size: -

CDR3 protein: CASSFTGVAYEQYF
CDR3 DNA: TGCGCCAGCAGCTTTACGGGGGTAGCCTACGAGCAGTACTTC
D gene: -
J gene: TRBJ2-7
V gene: TRBV5-1
clone size: -

CDR3 protein: CASSPGVGRDNQPQHF
CDR3 DNA: TGTGCCAGCAGCCCAGGTGTCGGCCGGGACAATCAGCCCCAGCATTTT
D gene: -
J gene: TRBJ1-5
V gene: TRBV7-6
clone size: -

CDR3 protein: CAISEGGQAKNIQYF
CDR3 DNA: TGTGCCATCAGTGAGGGTGGGCAGGCCAAAAACATTCAGTACTTC
D gene: -
J gene: TRBJ2-4
V gene: TRBV10-3
clone size: -

CDR3 protein: CASSFDRDTEAFF
CDR3 DNA: TGCGCCAGCAGCTTTGACAGGGACACTGAAGCTTTCTTT
D gene: TRBD1
J gene: TRBJ1-1
V gene: TRBV5-1
clone size: few

CDR3 protein: CASSHGTGVHEQYF
CDR3 DNA: TGTGCCAGCAGTCACGGGACAGGGGTCCACGAGCAGTACTTC
D gene: TRBD1
J gene: TRBJ2-7
V gene: TRBV6-5
clone size: -

CDR3 protein: CASKSGGGSHYGYTF
CDR3 DNA: TGTGCCAGTAAATCGGGAGGGGGAAGTCACTATGGCTACACCTTC
D gene: -
J gene: TRBJ1-2
V gene: TRBV19
clone size: -

CDR3 protein: CASSLEPGTNEQFF
CDR3 DNA: TGCGCCAGCAGCTTGGAACCAGGCACCAATGAGCAGTTCTTC
D gene: -
J gene: TRBJ2-1
V gene: TRBV5-1
clone size: medium-sized

CDR3 protein: CASSQLRQAVTYEQYF
CDR3 DNA: TGTGCCAGCAGCCAACTACGACAGGCGGTGACCTACGAGCAGTACTTC
D gene: -
J gene: TRBJ2-7
V gene: TRBV14
clone size: few

CDR3 protein: CASSPGTVAGELFF
CDR3 DNA: TGTGCCAGCAGCCCCGGGACAGTCGCCGGGGAGCTGTTTTTT
D gene: TRBD1
J gene: TRBJ2-2
V gene: TRBV7-9
clone size: -

CDR3 protein: CASSLGREYRYGYTF
CDR3 DNA: TGTGCCAGCAGCTTAGGGAGGGAGTATAGGTATGGCTACACCTTC
D gene: -
J gene: TRBJ1-2
V gene: TRBV7-2
clone size: -

CDR3 protein: CASSLKTGMGSYEQYF
CDR3 DNA: TGTGCCAGCAGCTTAAAGACAGGGATGGGCTCCTACGAGCAGTACTTC
D gene: TRBD1
J gene: TRBJ2-7
V gene: TRBV28
clone size: once

CDR3 protein: CASSPFQRGGTGELFF
CDR3 DNA: TGTGCCAGCAGCCCCTTTCAGAGAGGGGGAACCGGGGAGCTGTTTTTT
D gene: -
J gene: TRBJ2-2
V gene: TRBV5-4
clone size: -

CDR3 protein: CASRSSGTLWEQYF
CDR3 DNA: TGTGCCAGCAGATCCAGCGGGACCCTTTGGGAGCAGTACTTC
D gene: TRBD2
J gene: TRBJ2-7
V gene: TRBV2
clone size: -

CDR3 protein: CASSPRTGYNTEAFF
CDR3 DNA: TGTGCCAGCAGCCCGCGGACGGGATATAACACTGAAGCTTTCTTT
D gene: -
J gene: TRBJ1-1
V gene: TRBV5-6
clone size: -

CDR3 protein: CASSQVGNTIYF
CDR3 DNA: TGCGCCAGCAGCCAAGTAGGAAACACCATATATTTT
D gene: -
J gene: TRBJ1-3
V gene: TRBV4-3
clone size: -

CDR3 protein: CASGAGGHEQFF
CDR3 DNA: TGCGCCAGCGGAGCGGGGGGGCATGAGCAGTTCTTC
D gene: TRBD2
J gene: TRBJ2-1
V gene: TRBV5-1
clone size: -

CDR3 protein: CASSPQAGESYNEQFF
CDR3 DNA: TGTGCCAGCAGCCCCCAAGCGGGAGAATCCTACAATGAGCAGTTCTTC
D gene: TRBD2
J gene: TRBJ2-1
V gene: TRBV27
clone size: -

CDR3 protein: CSVEGTIAGDHNEQFF
CDR3 DNA: TGCAGCGTTGAAGGCACCATAGCGGGAGATCACAATGAGCAGTTCTTC
D gene: TRBD2
J gene: TRBJ2-1
V gene: TRBV29-1
clone size: once

CDR3 protein: CATSRDLFGGHQETQYF
CDR3 DNA: TGTGCCACCAGCAGAGATCTCTTCGGGGGGCACCAAGAGACCCAGTACTTC
D gene: -
J gene: TRBJ2-5
V gene: TRBV15
clone size: few

CDR3 protein: CSVEERSENIQYF
CDR3 DNA: TGCAGCGTTGAAGAGCGATCCGAAAACATTCAGTACTTC
D gene: -
J gene: TRBJ2-4
V gene: TRBV29-1
clone size: -

CDR3 protein: CASSPRLTANEQFF
CDR3 DNA: TGTGCCAGCAGCCCGCGGCTGACTGCGAATGAGCAGTTCTTC
D gene: -
J gene: TRBJ2-1
V gene: TRBV11-2
clone size: -

CDR3 protein: CASSKGSGRTDTQYF
CDR3 DNA: TGTGCCAGCAGCAAAGGTAGCGGTCGGACAGATACGCAGTATTTT
D gene: -
J gene: TRBJ2-3
V gene: TRBV21-1
clone size: -